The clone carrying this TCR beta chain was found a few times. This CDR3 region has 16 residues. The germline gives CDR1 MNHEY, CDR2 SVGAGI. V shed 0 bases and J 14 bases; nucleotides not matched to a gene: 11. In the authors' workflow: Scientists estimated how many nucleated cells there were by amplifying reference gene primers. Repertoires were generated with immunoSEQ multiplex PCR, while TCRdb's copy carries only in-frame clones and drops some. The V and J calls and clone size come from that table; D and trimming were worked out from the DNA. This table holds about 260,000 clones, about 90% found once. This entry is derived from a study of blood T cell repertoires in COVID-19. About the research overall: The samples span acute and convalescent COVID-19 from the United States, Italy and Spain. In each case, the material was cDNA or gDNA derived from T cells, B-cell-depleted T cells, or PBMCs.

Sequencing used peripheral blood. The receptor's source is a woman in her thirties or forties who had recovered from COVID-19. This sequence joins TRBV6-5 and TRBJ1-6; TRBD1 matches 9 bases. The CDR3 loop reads CASSYSIRTGVGTLHF. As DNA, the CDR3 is TGTGCCAGCAGTTACTCGATTCGGACAGGGGTGGGTACCCTCCACTTT.